A single sample is the source of the 30 T cell receptor beta chains below, sequenced in a study of blood T cell repertoires in COVID-19. Profiling relied on immunoSEQ multiplex PCR, and the TCRdb table lists in-frame clones only, not all of them. The data show approximately 240,000 clones, with 80% to 85% seen just once and 2% to 2.5% held by the top ten. Sequencing was carried out using peripheral blood. The receptors were gathered from a woman aged 60 to 75 with acute or convalescent COVID-19.

The rearrangement links TRBV6-6 to TRBJ1-4; 10 positions agree with TRBD1. With V trimmed by 8 bases and J by 7 bases, 1 base remained unmatched. The CDR3 consists of 12 residues. The V gene's germline CDR1 is MNHNY and CDR2 SVGAGI (reference sequence). CDR3 sequence: CASRDRGEKLFF. CDR3 DNA sequence: TGTGCCAGCCGGGACAGGGGTGAAAAACTGTTTTTT.

This chain connects TRBV6-1 to TRBJ2-2; TRBD2 matches 10 bases. V was clipped by 3 bases and J by 7 bases; unmatched bases: 5. In germline, CDR1 is MNHNS, CDR2 SASEGT. The CDR3 consists of 15 residues. Here the CDR3 DNA reads TGTGCCAGCAGTGACGCTAGCGGGGGTTACGGGGAGCTGTTTTTT. It specifies CASSDASGGYGELFF.

V is TRBV19 and J is TRBJ1-1; D uncertain. The V end was cut by 7 bases, the J end by 1 base, with 13 bases between. The CDR3 sequence is 14 residues long. CDR1 and CDR2 (germline): LNHDA, SQIVND (reference sequence). CDR3 coding DNA: TGTGCCAGTATAAGGTACCCAGGGAACACTGAAGCTTTCTTT. Its protein product is CASIRYPGNTEAFF.

The chain couples TRBV6-5 to TRBJ1-2; no reliable D call. The CDR3 is 12 residues long. V lost 8 bases to trimming and J lost 2 bases, with 9 bases between them. Germline V gives CDR1 MNHEY, CDR2 SVGAGI. The CDR3 DNA reads TGTGCCAGCCGGGTTTTAAACTATGGCTACACCTTC. Residues: CASRVLNYGYTF.

The chain employs TRBV28 and TRBJ1-2; no firm D call. Per germline, CDR1 MDHEN and CDR2 SYDVKM. The CDR3 extends over 14 amino acids. The germline V and J ends were trimmed by 1 base and 3 bases, with 9 bases remaining between them. The CDR3 is CASSLLEGDYGYTF. As DNA, the CDR3 is TGTGCCAGCAGTTTATTAGAGGGTGACTATGGCTACACCTTC.

The V call is TRBV5-1, the J call TRBJ1-6; D not certain. The CDR3 has 16 residues. Trimming left V 1 base short and J 5 bases short, with 13 bases between. Germline V lookup: CDR1 SGHRS, CDR2 YFSETQ. Here the CDR3 reads CASSLLGAFNNSPLHF. The CDR3 DNA is TGCGCCAGCAGCTTGCTGGGCGCCTTTAATAATTCACCCCTCCACTTT.

This clone was observed a handful of times. The rearrangement links TRBV19 to TRBJ1-5, with unresolved D. The CDR3 contains 15 residues. The ends were cut back, 7 bases at V and 0 bases at J, with 13 bases in the middle. CDR1 is LNHDA, CDR2 SQIVND, per germline (reference sequence). CDR3 sequence reads: CASTTDKYSNQPQHF. The CDR3 DNA sequence: TGTGCCAGTACCACCGACAAGTATAGCAATCAGCCCCAGCATTTT. Full variable domain (rest looked up from reference TRBV19 and TRBJ1-5): DGGITQSPKYLFRKEGQNVTLSCEQNLNHDAMYWYRQDPGQGLRLIYYSQIVNDFQKGDIAEGYSVSREKKESFPLTVTSAQKNPTAFYLCASTTDKYSNQPQHFGDGTRLSIL.

This chain connects TRBV30 to TRBJ1-1; maybe TRBD1 (6 bases). Germline loops: CDR1 GTSNPN, CDR2 SVGIG (reference sequence). This CDR3 is built from 13 residues. V was pared by 1 base and J by 9 bases, with 15 bases between. CDR3 in DNA: TGTGCCTGGAGTGGGACAGATATTAACAAAGCTTTCTTT. Translated, it gives CAWSGTDINKAFF.

The V and J genes are TRBV30 and TRBJ2-1; 8 bases fit TRBD2. The CDR3 is 15 residues long. CDR1 is GTSNPN, CDR2 SVGIG, per germline (reference sequence). J was trimmed by 9 bases and V by 5 bases; bases with no gene match: 15. The chain's CDR3 is CAWGPKAGVGGEQFF. The CDR3 DNA reads TGTGCCTGGGGGCCAAAAGCGGGGGTCGGAGGTGAGCAGTTCTTC. The variable domain in full, with the rest retrieved from reference TRBV30 and TRBJ2-1, is SQTIHQWPATLVQPVGSPLSLECTVEGTSNPNLYWYRQAAGRGLQLLFYSVGIGQISSEVPQNLSASRPQDRQFILSSKKLLLSDSGFYLCAWGPKAGVGGEQFFGPGTRLTVL.

The chain is built from TRBV27 and TRBJ1-2; 10 bases match TRBD1. The CDR3 consists of 16 residues. Trimming removed 2 bases from V and 8 bases from J; junction bases left unmatched: 11. Germline V gene data show CDR1 as MNHEY and CDR2 as SMNVEV (reference sequence). Here the CDR3 reads CASSLGPGQGMRGYTF. The CDR3 DNA follows: TGTGCCAGCAGTTTAGGCCCGGGACAGGGGATGAGGGGCTACACCTTC.

The CDR3 region is CASSPDKGRGYGYTF. CDR3 in DNA: TGTGCCAGCAGCCCAGATAAGGGGCGCGGCTATGGCTACACCTTC. V gene TRBV6-5 combines with J gene TRBJ1-2; tentative D call: TRBD1 (5 bases). The CDR3 totals 15 residues. Trimming took off 6 bases at V and 4 bases at J, with 18 bases between the two ends. In germline, CDR1 is MNHEY, CDR2 SVGAGI.

This clone was picked up a small number of times. The V gene is TRBV18, the J gene TRBJ1-1; D is ambiguous. There are 17 residues in the CDR3. V lost 3 bases, J lost 4 bases, and 21 bases lay in between. CDR1 KGHSH and CDR2 LQKENI come from the germline V gene. As DNA, the CDR3 is TGTGCCAGCTCACCCCGCCTGGAGGGTCTGCCATCCACTGAAGCTTTCTTT. This encodes CASSPRLEGLPSTEAFF.

The chain joins TRBV14 to TRBJ2-1, with TRBD1 identical over 10 bases. V lost 5 bases and J lost 9; bases outside the gene matches: 7. CDR3 length: 14 amino acids. Germline CDR1 SGHDN, CDR2 FVKESK. CDR3 region: CASSSDRGHREQFF. The DNA of the CDR3 is TGTGCCAGCAGCTCAGACAGGGGGCATCGTGAGCAGTTCTTC.

The chain employs TRBV6-4 and TRBJ2-1; D unresolved. Germline CDR1 and CDR2: MRHNA and SNTAGT. The CDR3 length is 15 residues. V shed 10 bases and J shed 4 bases, with 20 bases lying between them. CDR3 residues: CANPKLCGLYNEQFF. CDR3 nucleotides: TGTGCCAACCCAAAACTGTGTGGTTTGTACAATGAGCAGTTCTTC.

The chain is built from TRBV3-1 (or the pseudogene TRBV3-2) and TRBJ1-3; 7 nucleotides agree with TRBD1. V shed 2 bases, J shed 2 bases, and the junction held 3 bases outside the gene matches. The CDR3 loop spans 15 amino acids. Per germline, CDR1 LGHDT and CDR2 YNNKEL (reference sequence). The DNA of the CDR3 is TGTGCCAGCAGCCAAATGACAGGGACTGGAAACACCATATATTTT. This sequence encodes CASSQMTGTGNTIYF.

The V call is TRBV7-2, the J call TRBJ2-7; possible D gene TRBD1, 6 bases. From germline, CDR1 is SGHTA and CDR2 FQGNSA. This CDR3 has 15 residues. V was clipped by 1 base and J by 3 bases, with 13 bases between them. The CDR3 sequence is CASSLDPRGLYEQYF. CDR3 DNA: TGTGCCAGCAGCTTAGATCCCAGGGGCCTCTACGAGCAGTACTTC.

This chain links TRBV11-2 with TRBJ2-1, with 9 bases fitting TRBD2. This CDR3 region has 15 residues. Germline CDR1 reads SGHAT; CDR2 reads FQNNGV. V was pared by 1 base and J by 8 bases, with 6 bases of the junction left unmatched. The CDR3 here is CASSLGRGGFDEQFF. In DNA, the CDR3 is TGTGCCAGCAGCTTAGGGCGGGGGGGCTTCGATGAGCAGTTCTTC.

The J gene is TRBJ2-5, the V gene TRBV7-2; TRBD2 matches 7 bases. After removal of 1 base from V and 7 bases from J, the junction contained 0 bases not matched to a gene. This CDR3 has 12 residues. Germline values: CDR1 SGHTA, CDR2 FQGNSA. The CDR3, as DNA: TGTGCCAGCAGCTTAGAGCGGGGGACCCAGTACTTC. It translates to CASSLERGTQYF.

The chain joins TRBV3-1 (or the pseudogene TRBV3-2) to TRBJ1-6; possibly TRBD1 for D (5 bases). Trimming removed 2 bases from V and 10 bases from J, with 6 bases in between. Per germline, CDR1 LGHDT and CDR2 YNNKEL (reference sequence). The CDR3 consists of 12 residues. DNA of the CDR3: TGTGCCAGCAGCCAACGGGGGTCACCCCTCCACTTT. Translated: CASSQRGSPLHF.

This chain connects TRBV5-1 to TRBJ2-1, with 8 bases fitting TRBD2. CDR3 length equals 16 residues. Per germline, CDR1 SGHRS and CDR2 YFSETQ. Germline trimming cut 2 bases from V and 1 base from J; bases unmatched to any gene: 5. The CDR3 coding sequence is TGCGCCAGCAGCTTCCAAAGCGGGGGATCCTACAATGAGCAGTTCTTC. This codes for CASSFQSGGSYNEQFF. The full variable domain, rest sourced from reference TRBV5-1 and TRBJ2-1, is KAGVTQTPRYLIKTRGQQVTLSCSPISGHRSVSWYQQTPGQGLQFLFEYFSETQRNKGNFPGRFSGRQFSNSRSEMNVSTLELGDSALYLCASSFQSGGSYNEQFFGPGTRLTVL.

This clone showed up just a few times. The chain uses TRBV6-5 and TRBJ1-2, with D tentatively TRBD1 (6 bases). Between the trimmed V and J ends, which lost 8 bases and 5 bases, there was a span of 15 bases. Germline assignment: CDR1 MNHEY and CDR2 SVGAGI. The CDR3 has 13 amino acids. For the CDR3, the DNA is TGTGCCAGCCAAGAAGGGGGGGCTTATGGCTACACCTTC. It specifies CASQEGGAYGYTF.

The V and J genes are TRBV7-9 and TRBJ1-2; unclear D gene. V lost 1 base and J lost 8, with 14 bases in between. The CDR3 contains 14 residues. Germline CDR1 reads SEHNR; CDR2 reads FQNEAQ (reference sequence). CDR3 loop: CASSLVSGHDGYTF. CDR3 nucleotide sequence: TGTGCCAGCAGCTTAGTATCTGGGCACGACGGCTACACCTTC.

This chain connects TRBV7-9 to TRBJ1-5; TRBD1 agrees at 8 bases. CDR3 size: 15 residues. Trimming took 5 bases from V and 3 from J; bases not matched to a gene: 6. Germline CDR1 reads SEHNR; CDR2 reads FQNEAQ (reference sequence). The CDR3 is CASSIGTGINQPQHF. In DNA, the CDR3 is TGTGCCAGCAGCATTGGGACAGGAATCAATCAGCCCCAGCATTTT. Drawing the rest from reference TRBV7-9 and TRBJ1-5, the complete variable domain is DTGVSQNPRHKITKRGQNVTFRCDPISEHNRLYWYRQTLGQGPEFLTYFQNEAQLEKSRLLSDRFSAERPKGSFSTLEIQRTEQGDSAMYLCASSIGTGINQPQHFGDGTRLSIL.

This chain links TRBV6-2 or TRBV6-3 with TRBJ2-5; D might be TRBD2 (6 bases). V lost 7 bases, J lost 9 bases, and 27 bases lay in between. The CDR3 loop spans 16 amino acids. Germline V gene lookup returns CDR1 MNHEY and CDR2 SVGEGT. The CDR3 sequence: CASIPKGGLIREAQYF. The CDR3 nucleotides are TGTGCCAGCATCCCAAAGGGAGGTCTTATAAGAGAAGCCCAGTACTTC.

V is TRBV11-1 and J is TRBJ2-3; 12 bases map to TRBD2. V was clipped by 5 bases and J by 6 bases; unmatched bases: 6. The CDR3 extends over 15 amino acids. Germline assignment: CDR1 SGHAT and CDR2 FQDESV (reference sequence). The CDR3 spells CASSQTSGGGDTQYF. CDR3 sequence (DNA): TGTGCCAGCAGCCAGACTAGCGGGGGCGGGGATACGCAGTATTTT.

This clone was seen a handful of times. This chain connects TRBV28 to TRBJ1-5; D unclear. V was cut by 8 bases and J by 7 bases, with 9 bases left in between. CDR1 and CDR2 from the germline V gene are MDHEN and SYDVKM. The CDR3 has 11 amino acids. The CDR3 DNA is TGTGCCAGCTCCACCGGGCAGCCCCAGCATTTT. Amino acids: CASSTGQPQHF.

This chain links TRBV10-3 with TRBJ1-2; 8 bases fit TRBD1. Germline V lookup: CDR1 ENHRY, CDR2 SYGVKD. The V and J ends lost 6 bases and 7 bases, in that order; junction bases with no gene match: 10. CDR3 size: 14 residues. CDR3 sequence (DNA): TGTGCCATCAGCCAGGACAGGGCCTCGTTTGGCTACACCTTC. Amino acid sequence: CAISQDRASFGYTF.

The V call is TRBV11-2, the J call TRBJ2-1; 8 bases align to TRBD2. Per the germline V gene, CDR1 is SGHAT and CDR2 is FQNNGV. The junction had 17 bases not matched to a gene; V was cut back by 0 bases and J by 10 bases. This CDR3 comprises 18 residues. The CDR3 region is CASSLDPAGRGAQGEQFF. In DNA form, the CDR3 reads TGTGCCAGCAGCTTAGACCCGGCGGGGCGGGGGGCACAGGGCGAGCAGTTCTTC.

V gene TRBV9 combines with J gene TRBJ1-2; D may be TRBD1 (5 bases). Per germline, CDR1 SGDLS and CDR2 YYNGEE. Trimming pared 0 bases from V and 5 bases from J, leaving 11 bases between. The CDR3 loop spans 14 amino acids. The CDR3 is CASSVGGEPYGYTF. The CDR3, as DNA: TGTGCCAGCAGCGTAGGGGGGGAGCCATATGGCTACACCTTC.

A few counts support this clone. The J gene is TRBJ1-1, the V gene TRBV6-5; D is possibly TRBD1 (5 bases). The germline gives CDR1 MNHEY, CDR2 SVGAGI. The CDR3 is 13 amino acids. With 6 bases removed from V and 8 bases from J, the gap between germline ends came to 16 bases. The CDR3 region is CASSAVGVGEAFF. In nucleotides, the CDR3 is TGTGCCAGCAGCGCGGTAGGGGTGGGAGAAGCTTTCTTT.